Each of the 4 T cell receptor beta chains below was sequenced from the same sample in a study of T cells after yellow fever vaccination. Each CDR3 protein is one row after TCRdb ran MiXCR on the 5' RACE reads. The sample lists 300,000 to 400,000 distinct CDR3 sequences, about 9.5% occurring once. The sequenced sample was PBMCs, obtained on the day of the first yellow fever vaccination. The receptors shown here come from a man between 18 and 29 years old who received the YFV17D yellow fever vaccine.

In this sample, this clonotype turned up many times. V usage is TRBV3-1 and J usage is TRBJ2-1; the match to TRBD1 covers 7 bases. Germline V gives CDR1 LGHDT, CDR2 YNNKEL (reference sequence). J lost 7 bases, V lost 5 bases, and 5 bases had no gene match. CDR3 length equals 13 residues. CDR3 sequence: CASSSWDSNEQFF. The CDR3 region has the DNA TGTGCCAGCAGCTCCTGGGACAGTAATGAGCAGTTCTTC.

In its sample, this clonotype was seen a few times. J is TRBJ2-5 and V is TRBV3-1; 9 positions agree with TRBD2. Germline trimming cut 0 bases from V and 4 bases from J; bases unmatched to any gene: 6. The CDR3 runs to 16 residues. The germline V gene encodes CDR1 LGHDT and CDR2 YNNKEL (reference sequence). Here the CDR3 reads CASSQDYSGGGETQYF. The CDR3 nucleotides read TGTGCCAGCAGCCAAGATTATAGCGGGGGTGGAGAGACCCAGTACTTC.

In nucleotides, the CDR3 is TGTGCCAGCAGTTTACAGGCTTGGGGCTACACCTTC. Amino acids: CASSLQAWGYTF. The chain is built from TRBV12-3 or TRBV12-4 and TRBJ1-2; D is unclear. Deletions cut 2 bases from V and 8 bases from J, with 9 bases between. This CDR3 has 12 amino acids.

Only a few counts were recorded for this clonotype. The chain employs TRBV19 and TRBJ1-1; D perhaps matches TRBD1 (6 bases). V was trimmed by 5 bases and J by 7 bases, leaving 17 bases between them. This CDR3 comprises 14 residues. CDR1 and CDR2 (germline): LNHDA, SQIVND (reference sequence). The CDR3 bases are TGTGCCAGTAGTCTAAAAGGACAGACTATTGAAGCTTTCTTT. This sequence encodes CASSLKGQTIEAFF. The variable domain in full, completed from reference TRBV19 and TRBJ1-1, reads DGGITQSPKYLFRKEGQNVTLSCEQNLNHDAMYWYRQDPGQGLRLIYYSQIVNDFQKGDIAEGYSVSREKKESFPLTVTSAQKNPTAFYLCASSLKGQTIEAFFGQGTRLTVV.